These 24 T cell receptor beta chains came from one sample sequenced in a study of early T cells in non-severe SARS-CoV-2 infection. TCRdb reprocessed the 5' RACE reads via MiXCR and lists one record per CDR3 protein. The data show tens of thousands of distinct CDR3 sequences, around 9.3% seen once. The source material was whole blood, sampled at baseline. These receptors were obtained from an adult who was a healthcare worker with PCR-confirmed SARS-CoV-2 infection or an uninfected control (not recorded which).

V and J are TRBV11-2 and TRBJ2-7; no reliable D call. Germline assignment: CDR1 SGHAT and CDR2 FQNNGV. V lost 5 bases, J lost 0 bases, and 14 bases lay in between. The CDR3 consists of 15 residues. Here the CDR3 DNA reads TGTGCCAGCAGCCATCCCTTAAGGGCCTCCTACGAGCAGTACTTC. Its protein is CASSHPLRASYEQYF. Drawing the rest from reference TRBV11-2 and TRBJ2-7, the complete variable domain is EAGVAQSPRYKIIEKRQSVAFWCNPISGHATLYWYQQILGQGPKLLIQFQNNGVVDDSQLPKDRFSAERLKGVDSTLKIQPAKLEDSAVYLCASSHPLRASYEQYFGPGTRLTVT.

This clonotype has ten or more counts. The chain uses TRBV7-9 and TRBJ2-1, with D possibly called TRBD1 or TRBD2 (6 bases each). Germline V lookup: CDR1 SEHNR, CDR2 FQNEAQ (reference sequence). Trimming shortened V by 8 bases and J by 10 bases, and 18 bases separated the two germline ends. This CDR3 contains 13 residues. The DNA for the CDR3 is TGTGCCAGCGCCCCCCTGGGGGGCTGGGAGCAGTTCTTC. Its protein product is CASAPLGGWEQFF.

This clonotype occurred a few times. The chain uses TRBV7-2 and TRBJ2-2; no definite D call. Germline V lookup: CDR1 SGHTA, CDR2 FQGNSA. The CDR3 spans 14 residues. V shed 0 bases and J shed 6 bases, with 8 bases lying between them. The CDR3, as DNA: TGTGCCAGCAGCTTAGCTTTCCTAGCCGGGGAGCTGTTTTTT. This sequence encodes CASSLAFLAGELFF. Using reference TRBV7-2 and TRBJ2-2 for the parts outside the CDR3, the full variable domain is GAGVSQSPSNKVTEKGKDVELRCDPISGHTALYWYRQSLGQGLEFLIYFQGNSAPDKSGLPSDRFSAERTGGSVSTLTIQRTQQEDSAVYLCASSLAFLAGELFFGEGSRLTVL.

This clonotype occurred many times. This chain uses TRBV29-1 with TRBJ2-1; 7 bases match TRBD2. The trim removed 5 bases at V and 7 bases at J, leaving 17 bases unmatched. Germline CDR1 and CDR2: SQVTM and ANQGSEA. CDR3 length: 16 amino acids. The CDR3 DNA is TGCAGCGTTCTCCTAGGGAGGGGCGGTAATATGAATGAGCAGTTCTTC. It encodes CSVLLGRGGNMNEQFF.

V is TRBV19 and J is TRBJ2-3; TRBD1 is a possible D gene (6 bases). The germline V gene encodes CDR1 LNHDA and CDR2 SQIVND (reference sequence). Between the trimmed V and J ends, which lost 6 bases and 6 bases, there was a span of 10 bases. The CDR3 length is 12 residues. The CDR3 DNA reads as TGTGCCAGTAGCCCCGACAGGGATACGCAGTATTTT. Translated, it gives CASSPDRDTQYF.

This clonotype was detected a few times. V is TRBV6-1 and J is TRBJ1-6; TRBD1 agrees at 8 bases. Germline values: CDR1 MNHNS, CDR2 SASEGT. V lost 10 bases, J lost 5 bases, and 10 bases stayed unmatched. The CDR3 covers 15 residues. The chain's CDR3 is CATPDREGDNSPLHF. For the CDR3, the DNA is TGTGCCACCCCGGACAGGGAAGGTGATAATTCACCCCTCCACTTT.

The sample holds a few counts of this clonotype. The V gene is TRBV6-1, the J gene TRBJ2-7; 12 bases agree with TRBD2. The CDR3 totals 16 residues. Germline V gene sequence: CDR1 MNHNS, CDR2 SASEGT. Trimming removed 7 bases from V and 2 bases from J; junction bases left unmatched: 9. The CDR3 DNA follows: TGTGCCAGCACTCGAATCCCTAGCGGGAGGGCCTACGAGCAGTACTTC. Translation: CASTRIPSGRAYEQYF.

The gene calls are TRBV12-3 or TRBV12-4 and TRBJ2-3, with D unclear. The CDR3 contains 15 residues. With 5 bases removed from V and 2 bases from J, the gap between germline ends came to 14 bases. Written as DNA, the CDR3 is TGTGCCAGCAGTCCGGTCAAGGCCTTCACAGATACGCAGTATTTT. Translating it yields CASSPVKAFTDTQYF.

The table lists this clonotype with many counts. This chain links TRBV12-3 or TRBV12-4 with TRBJ2-5; D not certain. The CDR3 covers 13 residues. The V end was cut by 6 bases, the J end by 4 bases, with 12 bases between. CDR3 sequence reads: CASRPVGLETQYF. DNA for the CDR3: TGTGCCAGCAGGCCCGTGGGGTTAGAGACCCAGTACTTC.

At least ten counts were recorded for this clonotype. V is TRBV27 and J is TRBJ1-1; D gene ambiguous. Per germline, CDR1 MNHEY and CDR2 SMNVEV (reference sequence). Trimming pared 4 bases from V and 1 base from J, leaving 13 bases between. CDR3 size: 15 residues. CDR3 in amino acids: CASSYMSTGNTEAFF. The CDR3 coding sequence is TGTGCCAGCAGTTACATGTCAACCGGGAACACTGAAGCTTTCTTT.

This clonotype was counted only a few times. The rearrangement uses TRBV12-3 or TRBV12-4 and TRBJ2-7; D tentatively reads TRBD1 or TRBD2 (5 bases each). V gave up 6 bases and J gave up 4 bases, with 16 bases separating them. The CDR3 runs 14 residues. CDR3 sequence reads: CASRRRGLGYEQYF. CDR3 sequence (DNA): TGTGCCAGCAGACGCCGGGGCCTTGGATACGAGCAGTACTTC.

The V gene is TRBV27, the J gene TRBJ2-1; TRBD2 matches at 12 bases. The CDR3 consists of 16 residues. V shed 5 bases and J 6 bases; nucleotides not matched to a gene: 8. Germline V gene data show CDR1 as MNHEY and CDR2 as SMNVEV (reference sequence). The CDR3 DNA reads TGTGCCAGCAGTGTCCCGGGACTAGCGGGCCGCAATGAGCAGTTCTTC. The encoded protein is CASSVPGLAGRNEQFF.

This clonotype was recorded at least ten times. The chain joins TRBV28 to TRBJ2-1; possibly TRBD1 for D (6 bases). The germline V gene has CDR1 MDHEN and CDR2 SYDVKM. Deletions cut 2 bases from V and 5 bases from J, with 10 bases between. The CDR3 sequence is 14 residues long. The DNA of the CDR3 is TGTGCCAGCAGTTTAGGACAGCGACACAATGAGCAGTTCTTC. Protein product: CASSLGQRHNEQFF.

This clonotype was recorded at least ten times. The gene calls are TRBV29-1 and TRBJ2-1; D is ambiguous. The CDR3 has 11 residues. Trimming removed 4 bases at V and 4 bases at J, with 5 bases between. Germline V gene lookup returns CDR1 SQVTM and CDR2 ANQGSEA. CDR3 loop: CSVGRYNEQFF. The CDR3 bases are TGCAGCGTTGGACGGTACAATGAGCAGTTCTTC.

This clonotype was recorded at least ten times. The chain joins TRBV18 to TRBJ1-3; D is possibly TRBD1 (5 bases). Germline V gene lookup returns CDR1 KGHSH and CDR2 LQKENI. This CDR3 comprises 14 residues. Trimming took off 3 bases at V and 3 bases at J, with 9 bases between the two ends. The CDR3 region has the DNA TGTGCCAGCTCACCCCGGGACGGTGGAAACACCATATATTTT. It encodes CASSPRDGGNTIYF.

This clonotype has just a few counts. The rearrangement links TRBV19 to TRBJ1-2, with D perhaps matching TRBD1 (6 bases). The germline CDR1 and CDR2 sequences are LNHDA and SQIVND (reference sequence). This CDR3 has 13 amino acids. V shed 2 bases and J shed 4 bases, with 8 bases lying between them. The CDR3 sequence: CASSIQGSYGYTF. The CDR3 DNA reads TGTGCCAGTAGTATACAGGGGAGCTATGGCTACACCTTC.

For the CDR3, the DNA is TGTGCCAGCAGAGGGCGACTCGGGGCCGACTACGAGCAGTACTTC. Translated, it gives CASRGRLGADYEQYF. The chain is built from TRBV2 and TRBJ2-7; D may match TRBD1 or TRBD2 (5 bases each). The CDR3 sequence is 15 residues long. Trimming removed 6 bases from V and 3 bases from J, with 18 bases in between. Germline CDR1 is SNHLY and CDR2 is FYNNEI.

The chain joins TRBV5-1 to TRBJ2-5, with TRBD2 identical over 10 bases. J gave up 5 bases and V 4 bases, and 8 bases lay outside the gene matches. Germline loops: CDR1 SGHRS, CDR2 YFSETQ. This CDR3 has 15 residues. The CDR3 nucleotides are TGCGCCAGCAGCCCGGGGCTAGCGGGAGTTGAGACCCAGTACTTC. Its translation is CASSPGLAGVETQYF.

This sequence joins TRBV6-5 and TRBJ2-1; D is tentatively TRBD1 or TRBD2 (5 bases each). The CDR3 has 14 amino acids. Germline lookup yields CDR1 MNHEY and CDR2 SVGAGI. Trimming shortened V by 6 bases and J by 7 bases, and 16 bases separated the two germline ends. The DNA for the CDR3 is TGTGCCAGCAGACCCGGGACCTCGGGGAATGAGCAGTTCTTC. Translated: CASRPGTSGNEQFF.

This clonotype was counted a few times. The chain recombines TRBV3-1 with TRBJ1-6; 8 bases align to TRBD1. The CDR3 runs 19 residues. Germline lookup yields CDR1 LGHDT and CDR2 YNNKEL (reference sequence). Trimming removed 2 bases from V and 7 bases from J; junction bases left unmatched: 16. The CDR3 coding sequence is TGTGCCAGCAGCCAACAAGGAAGTCAGGGGGCGCCCGAAAATTCACCCCTCCACTTT. Its protein is CASSQQGSQGAPENSPLHF. Complete variable domain (other parts from reference TRBV3-1 and TRBJ1-6): DTAVSQTPKYLVTQMGNDKSIKCEQNLGHDTMYWYKQDSKKFLKIMFSYNNKELIINETVPNRFSPKSPDKAHLNLHINSLELGDSAVYFCASSQQGSQGAPENSPLHFGNGTRLTVT.

The V and J genes are TRBV7-2 and TRBJ2-7; unclear D gene. The length of the CDR3 is 14 residues. Looked up from germline, CDR1 is SGHTA and CDR2 is FQGNSA. V lost 2 bases and J lost 3, with 11 bases in between. CDR3 residues: CASSLSADVYEQYF. CDR3 DNA sequence: TGTGCCAGCAGCTTATCGGCCGATGTCTACGAGCAGTACTTC.

This clonotype was detected only a few times. The rearrangement joins TRBV4-1 to TRBJ2-7; 8 bases line up with TRBD2. The CDR3 runs to 16 residues. The V segment lost 1 base and the J segment 0 bases; nucleotides outside the gene matches: 5. In germline, CDR1 is MGHRA, CDR2 YSYEKL. The CDR3 spells CASSQGGSGSSYEQYF. The DNA for the CDR3 is TGCGCCAGCAGCCAAGGCGGAAGCGGGAGCTCCTACGAGCAGTACTTC.

This clonotype was counted between two and nine times. The rearrangement uses TRBV6-2 or TRBV6-3 and TRBJ1-1; D gene uncertain. The CDR3 is 14 residues long. V was pared by 5 bases and J by 4 bases, with 14 bases between. Germline CDR1 and CDR2: MNHEY and SVGEGT. This chain's CDR3 is CASSHPRGSTEAFF. DNA of the CDR3: TGTGCCAGCAGTCACCCCCGGGGAAGCACTGAAGCTTTCTTT.

This chain uses TRBV7-8 with TRBJ1-5; TRBD1 matches at 9 bases. With V trimmed by 5 bases and J by 10 bases, 6 bases remained unmatched. There are 13 residues in the CDR3. Germline V gene sequence: CDR1 SGHVS, CDR2 FQNEAQ. As DNA, the CDR3 is TGTGCCAGCAGCCCCGGGACAGGGTTACCCCAGCATTTT. It yields the protein CASSPGTGLPQHF.